This is a list of T cell receptor beta chains from one sample in a study of blood T cells in healthy people across ages. Via MiXCR, TCRdb re-called the 5' RACE reads, giving one row per CDR3 protein. In the table there are around 1,000,000 distinct CDR3 sequences, roughly a quarter of which are singletons. This same sample was also part of a study on T cells of mothers and their children.

The sample taken for sequencing was blood. The receptors were gathered from a girl aged 2-9 years in good health. Both conserved end residues are trimmed from each CDR3. D genes are given only for firm matches.

v_call,d_call,j_call,cdr3_aa
TRBV2,-,-,ASSVRAQGSCEQY
TRBV18,-,TRBJ1-3,ASSTSTDGNTIY
TRBV7-2,-,TRBJ2-3,ASSFSGGALY
TRBV12-5,-,TRBJ1-1,ASGLALETF
TRBV14,-,TRBJ1-2,ASSRAFYGYT
TRBV10-3,-,-,AISGGSEQY
TRBV7-6,TRBD2,TRBJ2-7,ASTHLAGGNEQY
TRBV28,TRBD1,TRBJ2-7,ASRYTGGSSYEQY
TRBV9,-,TRBJ2-5,ASSATLDGQETQY
TRBV14,-,TRBJ2-1,ASSLRDHYNEQF
TRBV5-4,-,TRBJ2-3,ASSSEDRGTDTQY
TRBV4-3,-,TRBJ2-1,ASSQVSGSNEQF
TRBV19,-,TRBJ2-2,ASSVPGTNTGELF
TRBV12-3/TRBV12-4,-,TRBJ2-7,ASSLGAGQYEQY
TRBV6-2/TRBV6-3,-,TRBJ2-5,ASSYWTLQETQY
TRBV7-2,-,TRBJ1-1,ASSSDLGVAEAF
TRBV12-3/TRBV12-4,TRBD2,TRBJ2-1,ASSFLGSGEYYNEQF
TRBV6-2/TRBV6-3,-,TRBJ2-2,ASKVTDSNTGELF
TRBV5-1,-,TRBJ2-1,ASSLGRHLTSEQF
TRBV4-3,-,TRBJ1-1,ASSQDYQGLDTEAF
TRBV7-2,-,TRBJ1-2,ASSLVTGAGVNGYT
TRBV9,-,TRBJ2-1,ASSVAILGTSYNEQF
TRBV29-1,-,-,SVRGPTANTYEQY
TRBV28,TRBD2,TRBJ2-5,ASTRGREGETQY
TRBV6-5,-,TRBJ2-1,ASSYSSRVLWQF
TRBV7-9,TRBD2,TRBJ2-1,ASGGLATNEQF
TRBV15,TRBD1,TRBJ2-2,ATSSKTGGGELF
TRBV20-1,-,TRBJ1-4,SARAFATNEKLF
TRBV6-5,TRBD2,TRBJ2-3,ASKVAGEGDTQY
TRBV7-2,TRBD2,TRBJ2-1,ASDRPGRSGGRAYNEQF
TRBV11-2,-,TRBJ2-6,ASSNEAPSGANVLT